Sequencing of this T cell receptor (beta chain) was carried out in a study of T cell responses to AZD1222 COVID-19 vaccine. Study-wide points: Mostly white British, mostly female donors; authors suggested clonal diversity may be underestimated. At 160-218 and 743-854, vaccine-associated CD4 TCRs were dominant, and they spanned spike.

Notes on this clone: Antigen specificity is unknown.

This CDR3 has 11 residues. Germline V gene data show CDR1 as KGHDR and CDR2 as SFDVKD. Some clones are missing from TCRdb's copy, which holds only in-frame ones; the method was immunoSEQ multiplex PCR. Of 85,000 to 100,000 clones in the sample, roughly 90% were seen once. V and J are TRBV24-1 and TRBJ2-7, with D tentatively TRBD1 (6 bases). The J call is uncertain, as TRBJ2-1 better fits the DNA end. The receptor was derived from an adult who received the AZD1222 COVID-19 vaccine. This specimen consisted of peripheral blood, obtained 28 days after the second AZD1222 dose. The CDR3 reads CATSDWDKQFF. The CDR3 DNA follows: TGTGCCACCAGTGACTGGGACAAGCAGTTCTTC.